The rows below give T cell receptor beta chains drawn from one sample of a study of shared clonotypes between healthy human individuals. The protocol was immunoSEQ multiplex PCR, while the TCRdb copy is restricted to in-frame clones and leaves out a portion. The sample shows 600,000 to 750,000 clones, around 70% of them seen only once. What was sequenced was memory CD4+ T cells sorted from blood. Receptor source: a woman in her twenties or thirties in good health. Each CDR3 is given with its conserved first and last residue. Fields, in order: J gene, V gene, clone size, CDR3 protein. Clone size is given for some rows only: seen once, a few or many times, or a class if the clone is expanded.

J gene: TRBJ2-7; V gene: TRBV4-2; clone size: NA; CDR3 protein: CASSQEDRGGSSEQYF
J gene: TRBJ2-3; V gene: TRBV6-6; clone size: NA; CDR3 protein: CASSSGATQYF
J gene: TRBJ1-3; V gene: TRBV6-5; clone size: NA; CDR3 protein: CASRRGGGNTIYF
J gene: TRBJ2-3; V gene: TRBV5-8; clone size: NA; CDR3 protein: CASSYAGTSDTDTQYF
J gene: TRBJ2-5; V gene: TRBV6-5; clone size: NA; CDR3 protein: CASRNGAVQYF
J gene: TRBJ2-2; V gene: TRBV19; clone size: NA; CDR3 protein: CASGDSNTGELFF
J gene: TRBJ2-1; V gene: TRBV30; clone size: NA; CDR3 protein: CAGGRGYNEQFF
J gene: TRBJ2-7; V gene: TRBV5-1; clone size: NA; CDR3 protein: CASSGAAYEQYF
J gene: TRBJ2-7; V gene: TRBV28; clone size: NA; CDR3 protein: CASSFRLDQLTYEQYF
J gene: TRBJ2-3; V gene: TRBV28; clone size: NA; CDR3 protein: CASSSRDGSTDTQYF
J gene: TRBJ2-6; V gene: TRBV19; clone size: few; CDR3 protein: CASSMSSGANVLTF
J gene: TRBJ1-1; V gene: TRBV9; clone size: few; CDR3 protein: CASSQGANLMNTEAFF
J gene: TRBJ1-5; V gene: TRBV7-2; clone size: NA; CDR3 protein: CASSPGQAYQPQHF
J gene: TRBJ2-1; V gene: TRBV25-1; clone size: few; CDR3 protein: CASSDTRTSGNNEQFF
J gene: TRBJ2-5; V gene: TRBV10-3; clone size: few; CDR3 protein: CAISELGQETQYF
J gene: TRBJ1-5; V gene: TRBV29-1; clone size: once; CDR3 protein: CSVQDMGNQPQHF